A selection of T cell receptor beta chains follows, all from one sample in a study of T cells in Graves' hyperthyroidism and ophthalmopathy. TCRdb reprocessed the multiplex PCR reads via MiXCR and lists one record per CDR3 protein. The sample lists 350,000 to 450,000 distinct CDR3 sequences, 17% occurring once. Sequencing was performed on blood. All receptors come from a woman aged 30 to 39 with Graves' hyperthyroidism that later progressed to Graves' ophthalmopathy. Both conserved end residues are part of each CDR3. The order of the fields is D gene, V gene, J gene, clone size, CDR3 DNA, CDR3 protein. The D gene is left open where the match is weak. Size is omitted from some rows. Given values are once, few, many or a class for expanded clones.

>TRBD2|TRBV28|TRBJ2-2|many
TGTGCCAGCAGTCCGGGACTAGCGGGGGACACCGGGGAGCTGTTTTTT
CASSPGLAGDTGELFF
>TRBD1|TRBV28|TRBJ2-1|.
TGTGCCACCGTGTTAAACAGGGGCGGGAATGAGCAGTTCTTC
CATVLNRGGNEQFF
>.|TRBV29-1|TRBJ2-7|few
TGCAGCGTTGAAGATCGGGCGTTCGGGGCCAAGCAGTACTTC
CSVEDRAFGAKQYF
>.|TRBV5-1|TRBJ1-1|many
TGCGCCAGCAGTCATAATGCAGGGGCTGGCACTGAAGCTTTCTTT
CASSHNAGAGTEAFF
>.|TRBV18|TRBJ2-5|many
TGTGCCAGCTCACCACTCGGCAGGGATCAAGAGACCCAGTACTTC
CASSPLGRDQETQYF
>.|TRBV20-1|TRBJ2-3|many
TGCAGTGCTAGAACGGAGAACAGGAGGTATACGCAGTATTTT
CSARTENRRYTQYF
>.|TRBV20-1|TRBJ2-6|few
TGCAGTGCCTTCTCGAGTTACTCTGGGGCCAACGTCCTGACTTTC
CSAFSSYSGANVLTF
>TRBD1|TRBV28|TRBJ2-7|many
TGTGCCAGCGGGCAGGGGGCAAGGTACGAGCAGTACTTC
CASGQGARYEQYF
>TRBD1|TRBV11-2|TRBJ1-2|many
TGTGCCAGCAGCTTAAACAGGGGGAACTATGGCTACACCTTC
CASSLNRGNYGYTF
>.|TRBV10-3|TRBJ1-3|many
TGTGCCACGGGCAGGGCGGTGAGCTCTGGAAACACCATATATTTT
CATGRAVSSGNTIYF
>.|TRBV28|TRBJ2-2|many
TGTGCCAGCAGTTCACAGGGCGCGGCTAAACACGGGGAGCTGTTTTTT
CASSSQGAAKHGELFF
>.|TRBV6-5|TRBJ2-2|many
TGTGCCAGCAGTTACTCGACAAACATTAACGGGGAGCTGTTTTTT
CASSYSTNINGELFF
>TRBD1|TRBV12-3/TRBV12-4|TRBJ2-3|many
TGTGCCAGCAGCCCCAGGGACAGTCTCACAGATACGCAGTATTTT
CASSPRDSLTDTQYF
>.|TRBV20-1|TRBJ2-5|many
TGCAGTGCTCCTCTGGACCGCCAAGAGACCCAGTACTTC
CSAPLDRQETQYF
>.|TRBV20-1|TRBJ1-1|many
TGCAGTGCTAGAGAAACCGGACTGGGAGCTTTCTTT
CSARETGLGAFF
>TRBD2|TRBV20-1|TRBJ2-5|.
TGCAGTGCTCCTAGCGGGGGTAGTTGGGGAGAGACCCAGTACTTC
CSAPSGGSWGETQYF
>TRBD1|TRBV11-2|TRBJ1-5|many
TGTGCCAGCAGTCGGGACAGGGAACAGCCCCAGCATTTT
CASSRDREQPQHF
>.|TRBV4-1|TRBJ1-5|few
TGCGCCAGCAGCCCCGTCGGGGGCTCCTATAGCAATCAGCCCCAGCATTTT
CASSPVGGSYSNQPQHF
>.|TRBV7-9|TRBJ2-3|.
TGTGCCAGCAGGAGAGCTAGCACAGATACGCAGTATTTT
CASRRASTDTQYF
>.|TRBV2|TRBJ1-3|.
TGTGCCAGCACATATGTTCCTTACTCTGGAAACACCATATATTTT
CASTYVPYSGNTIYF
>.|TRBV9|TRBJ1-5|.
TGTGCCAGCAGCGCCCAGGGGAATCAGCCCCAGCATTTT
CASSAQGNQPQHF
>TRBD1|TRBV11-2|TRBJ2-1|many
TGTGCCAGCCGCCAGGGGGCAGACTCCTACAATGAGCAGTTCTTC
CASRQGADSYNEQFF
>TRBD1|TRBV6-1|TRBJ2-4|many
TGTGCCAGCAGTTCCCCGGGACAGGGGGCCAAAAACATTCAGTACTTC
CASSSPGQGAKNIQYF
>TRBD1|TRBV27|TRBJ1-1|many
TGTGCCAGCAGTTTACTTCCGGGACAGGGAGACACTGAAGCTTTCTTT
CASSLLPGQGDTEAFF
>TRBD2|TRBV28|TRBJ2-1|many
TGTGCCAGTAGGACTAGGACCCACCTCAATGAGCAGTTCTTC
CASRTRTHLNEQFF
>.|TRBV20-1|TRBJ2-1|.
TGCAGTGCTAAGTGGGCCCATGGGCAGTTCTTC
CSAKWAHGQFF
>TRBD2|TRBV7-9|TRBJ2-7|many
TGTGCCAGCAGGGGAGGGGAAGGTTATCGGGACGAGCAGTACTTC
CASRGGEGYRDEQYF
>.|TRBV19|TRBJ2-7|once
TGTGCCACCAAGCCCAGGGGGGCCTACGAGCAGTACTTC
CATKPRGAYEQYF
>TRBD1|TRBV9|TRBJ2-7|many
TGTGCCAGCAGCGTAGGGCAGGGGGTATCTTACGAGCAGTACTTC
CASSVGQGVSYEQYF
>TRBD1|TRBV6-1|TRBJ1-4|.
TGTGCCAGCAGTTTCGGACAGGGAGGTGATGAAAAACTGTTTTTT
CASSFGQGGDEKLFF
>.|TRBV2|TRBJ2-6|.
TGTGCCAGACGAGAGGGAGGCGGGGCCAACGTCCTGACTTTC
CARREGGGANVLTF